This entry features one T cell receptor (beta chain) sequence. This clone has a single count. It lacks a known antigen. Nothing much larger sits one base from this clone, and base qualities are not available. The CDR3 regions of human TCRbeta chains were subjected to immunosequencing. Per the original workflow: TCRs in the repertoires were compared against a reference library of SARS-CoV-2-specific TCRs that had been generated with the MIRA antigen-specificity platform. Breadth was defined as the fraction of unique TCRs that were SARS-CoV-2-associated. Depth was defined as the fraction of total T cells that were SARS-CoV-2-associated. Each spike-specific TCR was assigned to its reactive spike region and to a CD4 or CD8 class using the MIRA data. Log10-transformed breadth and depth values were compared by one-way ANOVA with Sidak's multiple comparisons tests. Drawn from immuneACCESS, this table holds only the in-frame rearrangements with V and J called that TCRdb kept. Clones are partly lost; checked studies trace under half to an unresolved V gene and leave the rest unexplained. The V and J calls and the clone size are those of that table, but D and trimming were determined from the DNA. This sample comprises some 200,000 clones, over 85% of them detected only once. About 3.5% of the sample is in the top ten clones.

Trimming at the junction amounts to 1 base on V and 3 bases on J, and the germline ends lie 10 bases apart. The CDR3 runs 15 amino acids, cysteine and phenylalanine included. The only DNA kept is the CDR3, 45 bases in frame from the first base. Based on the germline V gene, the CDR1 and CDR2 sequences are SGHRS and YFSETQ. This entry comes from a study of T cell responses to AZD1222 COVID-19 vaccine (dated by TCRdb to the early 2020s). Broadly, across the study: A total of 230 or so trial participants underwent TCR sequencing, of whom around 200 received two doses of AZD1222 and about 26 received two doses of the MenACWY control vaccine. Trial participants were enrolled by age into subgroups of 18-55, 56-69 and 70-plus years, and about 150, 27 and 61 TCR-sequenced participants, respectively, were included in these subgroups.

Here is what the overall study found, with its caveats: After two AZD1222 doses, both the breadth and the depth of spike-specific TCRs were significantly higher than at day 0 and than in MenACWY recipients. The whole spike protein was spanned by vaccine-associated CD4 TCRs, and dominant responses were seen in regions 160-218 and 743-854. Reportedly, close to half of the unique spike-specific TCRs recognized epitopes lying outside the regions that are mutated in the B.1.351 and B.1.1.7 variants. Conclusions about previously exposed vaccinees are limited, since just six or seven AZD1222 recipients were seropositive for SARS-CoV-2 at baseline. The 56-69-year group was small, and its depth increase did not reach significance, likely because of low power. Participants were mostly white British and included more females than males, and it was suggested by the authors that clonal diversity may have been underestimated. No day 14 peak-response samples were available, so repertoires were characterized only after the peak T cell response.

The sample's time point label, in plain terms: about 28 days (+/-7) after the second vaccine dose. The treatment or condition label, read with the paper, signifies: meningococcal conjugate vaccine given as trial control. Vaccinee samples came from UK trials COV001 and COV002, including a single-blind randomized controlled phase 2/3 trial of AZD1222 (ChAdOx1 nCoV-19) in healthy adults. For TCRbeta chain sequencing, PBMC samples from trial participants were taken at day 0 and at day 28 after the second dose. The sequence joins TRBV5-1 to TRBJ2-2; no D gene is confidently identified. This TCR was sampled from an adult who received the MenACWY meningococcal vaccine as a control. Sequenced here: peripheral blood, sampled 28 days after the second dose of the MenACWY control vaccine. The DNA sequence is TGCGCCAGCAGCTTGACCAGCTCGGACACCGGGGAGCTGTTTTTT. This yields the protein CASSLTSSDTGELFF. Reference TRBV5-1 and TRBJ2-2 proteins supply the regions before and after the CDR3; the full variable domain is: KAGVTQTPRYLIKTRGQQVTLSCSPISGHRSVSWYQQTPGQGLQFLFEYFSETQRNKGNFPGRFSGRQFSNSRSEMNVSTLELGDSALYLCASSLTSSDTGELFFGEGSRLTVL.